A single sample is the source of the 10 T cell receptor beta chains below, sequenced in a study of cytomegalovirus exposure and HLA in healthy donors. The PCR was carried out with 60 Vbeta primers and 13 Jbeta primers. TCRdb keeps only in-frame clones here, not all; method: immunoSEQ multiplex PCR. The sample has about 130,000 clones, over 70% seen once. Specimen: PBMCs. These receptors came from a woman between 40 and 50 years old in good health and CMV-seronegative.

The chain's CDR3 is CASTKLLGRGDTQYF. CDR3 DNA: TGTGCCAGCACCAAACTACTAGGCCGGGGAGATACGCAGTATTTT. The genes are TRBV7-9 and TRBJ2-3; a weak D match, TRBD2 (5 bases). This CDR3 is 15 amino acids long. V was pared by 7 bases and J by 5 bases, with 19 bases between. Germline values: CDR1 SEHNR, CDR2 FQNEAQ (reference sequence).

The rearrangement joins TRBV29-1 to TRBJ1-2; 9 bases fit TRBD1. The CDR3 covers 13 residues. Germline CDR1 and CDR2: SQVTM and ANQGSEA. V shed 6 bases, J shed 4 bases, and the junction held 6 bases outside the gene matches. The CDR3 DNA sequence: TGCAGCGTAAATACAGGGGGCGTCTATGGCTACACCTTC. Protein product: CSVNTGGVYGYTF.

This sequence joins TRBV5-1 and TRBJ2-7, with D possibly being TRBD1 (5 bases). CDR1 SGHRS and CDR2 YFSETQ come from the germline V gene. This CDR3 is 15 amino acids long. Trimming removed 2 bases at V and 0 bases at J, with 12 bases between. The CDR3 is CASSLSQVTSYEQYF. The CDR3 DNA follows: TGCGCCAGCAGCTTATCACAGGTCACCTCCTACGAGCAGTACTTC.

The chain carries TRBV30 and TRBJ1-5; 8 bases line up with TRBD1. The CDR3 loop spans 17 amino acids. The germline gives CDR1 GTSNPN, CDR2 SVGIG (reference sequence). V shed 3 bases, J shed 8 bases, and the junction held 18 bases outside the gene matches. The CDR3 is CAWSYPGAGGRGKPQHF. CDR3 nucleotides: TGTGCCTGGAGCTACCCTGGGGCAGGGGGCCGCGGAAAGCCCCAGCATTTT. Full variable domain (outside the CDR3, taken from reference TRBV30 and TRBJ1-5): SQTIHQWPATLVQPVGSPLSLECTVEGTSNPNLYWYRQAAGRGLQLLFYSVGIGQISSEVPQNLSASRPQDRQFILSSKKLLLSDSGFYLCAWSYPGAGGRGKPQHFGDGTRLSIL.

The CDR3 coding sequence is TGTGCCAGCAGCTCCTCTCTACAGGTACACGAGCAGTACTTC. Translated: CASSSSLQVHEQYF. The chain carries TRBV11-1 and TRBJ2-5; possible D gene TRBD1, 5 bases. Near its end, the DNA agrees better with TRBJ2-7, so the J call may be wrong. The CDR3 has 14 residues. Germline CDR1 SGHAT, CDR2 FQDESV (reference sequence).

The V gene is TRBV11-2, the J gene TRBJ2-1; the D gene is possibly TRBD2 (5 bases). V was trimmed by 4 bases and J by 7 bases, leaving 8 bases between them. This CDR3 comprises 12 residues. In germline, CDR1 is SGHAT, CDR2 FQNNGV. CDR3 sequence: CASSSDLNEQFF. The CDR3 region has the DNA TGTGCCAGCAGCTCGGACTTGAATGAGCAGTTCTTC.

The chain couples TRBV5-1 to TRBJ1-6, with D unclear. Trimming took 0 bases from V and 7 from J, leaving 14 bases between them. Per germline, CDR1 SGHRS and CDR2 YFSETQ. CDR3 length equals 16 residues. CDR3 protein: CASSLAGRVGNSPLHF. The CDR3 bases are TGCGCCAGCAGCTTGGCCGGGAGGGTTGGGAATTCACCCCTCCACTTT.

The chain has TRBV10-3 and TRBJ2-7; 11 bases map to TRBD2. From germline, CDR1 is ENHRY and CDR2 SYGVKD. The CDR3 is 15 residues long. The V and J ends lost 6 bases and 3 bases, in that order; junction bases with no gene match: 7. CDR3 nucleotide sequence: TGTGCCATCAGCTCTAGCGGGGGGAACGACTACGAGCAGTACTTC. Translation gives CAISSSGGNDYEQYF.

The J gene is TRBJ2-3, the V gene TRBV6-5, with 12 bases matching TRBD2. The CDR3 spans 13 residues. V trimming: 8 bases; J trimming: 4 bases; junction bases outside the gene matches: 1. Germline assignment: CDR1 MNHEY and CDR2 SVGAGI. The DNA for the CDR3 is TGTGCCAGCGGACTAGCGGGGTCAGATACGCAGTATTTT. This sequence encodes CASGLAGSDTQYF.

Concerning this clone: Compared with germline, one end of the junction differs, possibly owing to a read error. V is TRBV6-5 and J is TRBJ1-5, with a tentative D call TRBD1 (5 bases). The germline V gene has CDR1 MNHEY and CDR2 SVGAGI. The CDR3 has 16 amino acids. The CDR3 region is CAISSDGQNSNQPQHF. The CDR3 DNA is TGTGCCATCAGTTCGGACGGACAAAATAGCAATCAGCCCCAGCATTTT.